A selection of T cell receptor beta chains follows, all from one sample in a study of T cells after yellow fever vaccination. TCRdb re-called the 5' RACE reads through MiXCR, storing one row per CDR3 protein. The repertoire has over 150,000 distinct CDR3 sequences, under 7.5% of them found once; the top ten carry about 2.5%. The sequencing used CD4+ T cells sorted from PBMCs, collected less than 6 days after the first yellow fever vaccination. The receptor set was obtained from a man in his late teens or twenties who received the YFV17D yellow fever vaccine. CDR3s include the opening cysteine and the closing phenylalanine or tryptophan. Fields, in order: D gene, V gene, clone size, J gene, CDR3 DNA, CDR3 protein. D genes are given only for firm matches. Rows may omit the clone size; those that give it use once, few, many or a size class.

D gene: -
V gene: TRBV9
clone size: few
J gene: TRBJ2-1
CDR3 DNA: TGTGCCAGCAGCGCCGGGGGGCTCCCTTCCTACAATGAGCAGTTCTTC
CDR3 protein: CASSAGGLPSYNEQFF

D gene: TRBD1
V gene: TRBV5-4
clone size: many
J gene: TRBJ2-5
CDR3 DNA: TGTGCCAGCGCCCCCGGGACAGAAGAGACCCAGTACTTC
CDR3 protein: CASAPGTEETQYF

D gene: -
V gene: TRBV4-3
clone size: few
J gene: TRBJ2-3
CDR3 DNA: TGCGCCAGCAGCCAAGACCCAGGGACTACAGATACGCAGTATTTT
CDR3 protein: CASSQDPGTTDTQYF

D gene: -
V gene: TRBV6-5
clone size: few
J gene: TRBJ1-2
CDR3 DNA: TGTGCCAGCAGTTACTCGGGCATCTATGGCTACACCTTC
CDR3 protein: CASSYSGIYGYTF

D gene: -
V gene: TRBV4-1
clone size: many
J gene: TRBJ2-3
CDR3 DNA: TGCGCCAGCAGCCAAGATGGGGGGCTCGGCACAGATACGCAGTATTTT
CDR3 protein: CASSQDGGLGTDTQYF

D gene: TRBD1
V gene: TRBV20-1
clone size: -
J gene: TRBJ2-1
CDR3 DNA: TGCAGTGCTAGGCCTCTGGGGACAGGCAGCTCCTACAATGAGCAGTTCTTC
CDR3 protein: CSARPLGTGSSYNEQFF

D gene: -
V gene: TRBV19
clone size: -
J gene: TRBJ2-5
CDR3 DNA: TGTGCCAGTAGTACATGGACGGACCCCGACACCCAGTACTTC
CDR3 protein: CASSTWTDPDTQYF

D gene: -
V gene: TRBV7-8
clone size: many
J gene: TRBJ1-1
CDR3 DNA: TGTGCCAGCAGCGTAGACCTGAGCACTGAAGCTTTCTTT
CDR3 protein: CASSVDLSTEAFF

D gene: -
V gene: TRBV7-2
clone size: -
J gene: TRBJ1-2
CDR3 DNA: TGTGCCAGCAGCTGGGAAATCGGGTATGGCTACACCTTC
CDR3 protein: CASSWEIGYGYTF

D gene: -
V gene: TRBV5-1
clone size: few
J gene: TRBJ1-3
CDR3 DNA: TGCGCCAGCTGCCCCGCACCGAGATCTGGAAACACCATATATTTT
CDR3 protein: CASCPAPRSGNTIYF